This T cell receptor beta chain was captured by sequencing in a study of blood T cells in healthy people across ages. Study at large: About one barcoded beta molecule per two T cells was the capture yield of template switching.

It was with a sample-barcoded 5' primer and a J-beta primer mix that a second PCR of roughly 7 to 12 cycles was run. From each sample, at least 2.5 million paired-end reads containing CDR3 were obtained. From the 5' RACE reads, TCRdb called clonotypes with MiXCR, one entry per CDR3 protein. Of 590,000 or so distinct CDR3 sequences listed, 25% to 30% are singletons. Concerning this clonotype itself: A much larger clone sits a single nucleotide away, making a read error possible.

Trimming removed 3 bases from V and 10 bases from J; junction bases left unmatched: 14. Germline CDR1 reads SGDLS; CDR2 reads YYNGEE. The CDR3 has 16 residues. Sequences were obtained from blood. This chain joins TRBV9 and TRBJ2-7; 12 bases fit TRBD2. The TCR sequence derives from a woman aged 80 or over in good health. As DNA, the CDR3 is TGTGCCAGCAGCGCCCTAGCGGGGGGGCTCGGTGGGGCCCAGTACTTC. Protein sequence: CASSALAGGLGGAQYF.